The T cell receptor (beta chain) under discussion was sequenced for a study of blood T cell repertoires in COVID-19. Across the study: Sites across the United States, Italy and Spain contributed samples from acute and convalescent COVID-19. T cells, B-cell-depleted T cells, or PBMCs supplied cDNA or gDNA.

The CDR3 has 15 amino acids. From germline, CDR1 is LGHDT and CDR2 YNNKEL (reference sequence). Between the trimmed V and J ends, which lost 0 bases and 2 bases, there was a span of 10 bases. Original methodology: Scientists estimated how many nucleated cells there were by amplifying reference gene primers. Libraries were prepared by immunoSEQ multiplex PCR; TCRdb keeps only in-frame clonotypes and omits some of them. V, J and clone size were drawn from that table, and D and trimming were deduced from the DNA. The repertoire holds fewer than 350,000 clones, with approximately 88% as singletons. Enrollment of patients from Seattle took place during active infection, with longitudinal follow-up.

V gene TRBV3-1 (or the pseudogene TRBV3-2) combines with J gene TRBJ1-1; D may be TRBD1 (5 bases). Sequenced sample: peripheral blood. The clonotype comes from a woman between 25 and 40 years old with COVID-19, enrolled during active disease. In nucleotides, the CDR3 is TGTGCCAGCAGCCAAGATTGGCAGGGAAACACTGAAGCTTTCTTT. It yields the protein CASSQDWQGNTEAFF.